The 28 T cell receptor beta chains in this list originate from one sample, sequenced in a study of vaccination and CD4 T cells after COVID-19. Antigen specificity for these receptors is unknown. An Oncomine TCR Beta short-read assay was used to sequence the DNA from cultured CD4+ T cells. A single record per CDR3 protein comes from TCRdb applying MiXCR to the PCR reads. In the table there are about 17,000 distinct CDR3 sequences, roughly half of which are singletons. Treatment reported: roughly 10-day PBMC culture with coronavirus spike peptide pools or control peptides (ViraFEST assay). Sample: CD4+ T cells from blood, cultured in vitro. The source is a human donor who had recovered from COVID-19.

The chain couples TRBV19 to TRBJ1-2, with D unclear. The CDR3 has 15 residues. CDR1 is LNHDA, CDR2 SQIVND, per germline (reference sequence). The ends were cut back, 3 bases at V and 4 bases at J, with 15 bases in the middle. Written as DNA, the CDR3 is TGTGCCAGTAGTATTGCGGGTCTAAACGCCTATGGCTACACCTTC. Its protein is CASSIAGLNAYGYTF.

V and J are TRBV20-1 and TRBJ1-1; possibly TRBD1 for D (6 bases). V was clipped by 2 bases and J by 8 bases, with 12 bases between them. CDR3 size: 12 residues. Germline CDR1 DFQATT, CDR2 SNEGSKA (reference sequence). The CDR3 spells CSARSGAVEAFF. The CDR3 bases are TGCAGTGCTAGATCGGGGGCGGTGGAAGCTTTCTTT.

The genes are TRBV24-1 and TRBJ2-1; 15 bases are shared with TRBD2. Trimming cost V 3 bases and J 5 bases; bases outside gene matches: 4. The germline V gene encodes CDR1 KGHDR and CDR2 SFDVKD. The CDR3 loop spans 17 amino acids. The CDR3 loop reads CATSDGGLAGGHNEQFF. In DNA, the CDR3 is TGTGCCACCAGTGATGGGGGACTAGCGGGGGGACACAATGAGCAGTTCTTC.

The chain employs TRBV12-3 or TRBV12-4 and TRBJ1-1; 7 bases fit TRBD1. The CDR3 consists of 15 residues. Germline trimming cut 1 base from V and 0 bases from J; bases unmatched to any gene: 2. The CDR3 loop reads CASSLEGALNTEAFF. Here the CDR3 DNA reads TGTGCCAGCAGTTTAGAGGGGGCACTGAACACTGAAGCTTTCTTT.

The J gene is TRBJ1-1, the V gene TRBV29-1, with TRBD1 identical over 9 bases. The V segment lost 2 bases and the J segment 5 bases; nucleotides outside the gene matches: 6. The CDR3 consists of 14 residues. CDR1 and CDR2 from the germline V gene are SQVTM and ANQGSEA. The chain's CDR3 is CSVERSQGATEAFF. The CDR3 DNA sequence: TGCAGCGTTGAAAGGTCACAGGGGGCTACTGAAGCTTTCTTT.

The rearrangement uses TRBV10-2 and TRBJ2-1; D uncertain. V was trimmed by 0 bases and J by 6 bases, leaving 9 bases between them. This CDR3 has 14 amino acids. The germline gives CDR1 WSHSY, CDR2 SAAADI. This CDR3 is CASSESGWGNEQFF. The CDR3 DNA reads TGCGCCAGCAGTGAGTCAGGTTGGGGCAATGAGCAGTTCTTC.

The table lists this clonotype with a few counts. The chain is built from TRBV6-2 or TRBV6-3 and TRBJ1-6; the match to TRBD1 covers 11 bases. Losses at the gene ends were 6 bases for V and 0 bases for J; bases not matched to a gene: 4. Germline V lookup: CDR1 MNHEY, CDR2 SVGEGT. CDR3 size: 17 residues. This chain's CDR3 is CASSWDRGSSYNSPLHF. The CDR3 region has the DNA TGTGCCAGCAGCTGGGACAGGGGGAGCTCCTATAATTCACCCCTCCACTTT.

This clonotype was detected a few times. The J gene is TRBJ1-1, the V gene TRBV6-2 or TRBV6-3; the D is unclear. Trimming removed 5 bases from V and 1 base from J, with 11 bases in between. CDR1 is MNHEY, CDR2 SVGEGT, per germline. The CDR3 is 14 residues long. CDR3 in DNA: TGTGCCAGCAGTATACCCGACCCGAACACTGAAGCTTTCTTT. Its protein product is CASSIPDPNTEAFF.

The V call is TRBV20-1, the J call TRBJ2-2; D possibly corresponds to TRBD1 (5 bases). Deletions cut 0 bases from V and 4 bases from J, with 9 bases between. Germline CDR1 DFQATT, CDR2 SNEGSKA (reference sequence). The CDR3 has 14 residues. The chain's CDR3 is CSAREMTATGELFF. The CDR3 nucleotides read TGCAGTGCTAGAGAAATGACAGCCACCGGGGAGCTGTTTTTT.

This clonotype was seen a handful of times. CDR3 residues: CASSEALWAGGNSPLHF. In DNA, the CDR3 is TGTGCCAGCAGTGAAGCGCTTTGGGCAGGAGGAAATTCACCCCTCCACTTT. The chain recombines TRBV6-1 with TRBJ1-6; no clear D. The CDR3 loop spans 17 amino acids. Looked up from germline, CDR1 is MNHNS and CDR2 is SASEGT. V dropped 0 bases and J dropped 7 bases, with 16 bases sitting between them.

The chain carries TRBV19 and TRBJ1-2; TRBD1 might be the D (6 bases). Trimming cost V 4 bases and J 8 bases, with 17 bases left between them. CDR3 size: 14 residues. The germline CDR1 and CDR2 sequences are LNHDA and SQIVND (reference sequence). CDR3 protein: CASSRDGQTQGYTF. As DNA, the CDR3 is TGTGCCAGTAGTAGAGATGGACAGACTCAGGGCTACACCTTC.

This clonotype was counted between two and nine times. The V gene is TRBV20-1, the J gene TRBJ1-4; TRBD1 aligns across 9 bases. Germline CDR1 is DFQATT and CDR2 is SNEGSKA (reference sequence). The trim removed 3 bases at V and 2 bases at J, leaving 4 bases unmatched. The CDR3 is 15 amino acids. CDR3: CSASSGTGTNEKLFF. CDR3 sequence (DNA): TGCAGTGCTAGCTCCGGGACAGGGACTAATGAAAAACTGTTTTTT.

This rearrangement joins TRBV7-3 to TRBJ2-5, with 9 nucleotides matching TRBD2. CDR1 SGHTA and CDR2 FQGTGA come from the germline V gene. The CDR3 runs 16 residues. V lost 1 base to trimming and J lost 2 bases; unmatched junction nucleotides: 5. CDR3 region: CASSLNGGRGQETQYF. The CDR3 region has the DNA TGTGCCAGCAGCTTAAACGGCGGGAGGGGGCAAGAGACCCAGTACTTC.

This clonotype was seen a few times. The chain recombines TRBV7-2 with TRBJ1-1, with D perhaps matching TRBD1 (6 bases). V lost 5 bases and J 4 bases, leaving 11 bases between the germline ends. Germline loops: CDR1 SGHTA, CDR2 FQGNSA. The CDR3 totals 13 residues. The CDR3 here is CASSPLGGTEAFF. DNA for the CDR3: TGTGCCAGCAGCCCGCTAGGGGGCACTGAAGCTTTCTTT.

This chain links TRBV19 with TRBJ2-1; D gene uncertain. Germline V gene lookup returns CDR1 LNHDA and CDR2 SQIVND (reference sequence). The CDR3 is 16 amino acids. Trimming cost V 4 bases and J 0 bases, with 13 bases left between them. The CDR3 loop is CASSTLGSSSYNEQFF. CDR3 DNA sequence: TGTGCCAGTAGTACCCTGGGAAGTAGCTCCTACAATGAGCAGTTCTTC.

This clonotype was counted between two and nine times. The chain uses TRBV7-8 and TRBJ2-5, with 12 bases identical to TRBD2. V dropped 1 base and J dropped 4; count of bases not matched to a gene: 4. Looked up from germline, CDR1 is SGHVS and CDR2 is FQNEAQ. The CDR3 loop spans 16 amino acids. In DNA, the CDR3 is TGTGCCAGCAGCTTAGGCCTAGCGGGAGGGGGAGAGACCCAGTACTTC. Its translation: CASSLGLAGGGETQYF. The whole variable domain, filled in from reference TRBV7-8 and TRBJ2-5, reads GAGVSQSPRYKVAKRGQDVALRCDPISGHVSLFWYQQALGQGPEFLTYFQNEAQLDKSGLPSDRFFAERPEGSVSTLKIQRTQQEDSAVYLCASSLGLAGGGETQYFGPGTRLLVL.

The chain employs TRBV7-2 and TRBJ2-5; TRBD2 is a possible D gene (6 bases). V was pared by 5 bases and J by 5 bases, with 21 bases between. CDR3 length: 16 amino acids. Germline V gene sequence: CDR1 SGHTA, CDR2 FQGNSA. This CDR3 reads CASSPWGGGMEETQYF. CDR3 in DNA: TGTGCCAGCAGCCCCTGGGGTGGGGGGATGGAGGAGACCCAGTACTTC.

The CDR3 is CASSLGRTDEQYF. In DNA, the CDR3 is TGCGCCAGCAGCTTGGGACGGACGGACGAGCAGTACTTC. V usage is TRBV5-1 and J usage is TRBJ2-7; unclear D gene. Between the trimmed V and J ends, which lost 0 bases and 5 bases, there was a span of 9 bases. The CDR3 consists of 13 residues. Germline V CDR1 and CDR2: SGHRS, YFSETQ.

V and J are TRBV4-2 and TRBJ2-5; weak D call: TRBD2 (5 bases). The CDR3 length is 13 residues. Germline loops: CDR1 LGHNA, CDR2 YNFKEQ. Trimming removed 3 bases from V and 5 bases from J, with 10 bases in between. This CDR3 reads CASSQRRGETQYF. The CDR3 nucleotides are TGTGCCAGCAGCCAGCGAAGAGGGGAGACCCAGTACTTC.

This chain joins TRBV27 and TRBJ1-3; D is possibly TRBD1 (5 bases). The germline CDR1 and CDR2 sequences are MNHEY and SMNVEV (reference sequence). V was shortened by 5 bases and J by 0 bases, with 11 bases between the two germline ends. CDR3 length equals 15 residues. The CDR3 coding sequence is TGTGCCAGCAGTGACCGGACAATCTCTGGAAACACCATATATTTT. As protein: CASSDRTISGNTIYF.

The J gene is TRBJ1-1, the V gene TRBV2; D gene ambiguous. The CDR3 is 14 amino acids. V lost 7 bases and J 4 bases, leaving 16 bases between the germline ends. The germline V gene encodes CDR1 SNHLY and CDR2 FYNNEI. The CDR3 DNA reads as TGTGCCAGCACCTTCATTGGAGCGGGCACTGAAGCTTTCTTT. It codes for CASTFIGAGTEAFF.

This chain connects TRBV7-2 to TRBJ1-1; no clear D gene. This CDR3 is built from 14 residues. Germline V gene lookup returns CDR1 SGHTA and CDR2 FQGNSA. V was clipped by 4 bases and J by 5 bases, with 14 bases between them. CDR3 amino acids: CASSSTYSGTEAFF. CDR3 coding DNA: TGTGCCAGCAGCTCGACGTACTCAGGAACTGAAGCTTTCTTT.

This chain connects TRBV6-5 to TRBJ1-5; D may be TRBD1 (5 bases). CDR3 size: 12 residues. CDR1 and CDR2 from the germline V gene are MNHEY and SVGAGI. The V and J ends lost 4 bases and 5 bases respectively, with 6 bases between them. The CDR3 region has the DNA TGTGCCAGCAGTTCGGGGGATCAGCCCCAGCATTTT. Translation: CASSSGDQPQHF.

The V and J genes are TRBV7-2 and TRBJ1-5; D is unresolved. Trimming pared 5 bases from V and 2 bases from J, leaving 10 bases between. In germline, CDR1 is SGHTA, CDR2 FQGNSA. The CDR3 has 14 residues. This CDR3 reads CASSASRGNQPQHF. The CDR3 DNA sequence: TGTGCCAGCAGCGCAAGTAGGGGCAATCAGCCCCAGCATTTT.

This clonotype was detected a few times. This CDR3 reads CSPLLRKAGGTGTQYF. CDR3 sequence (DNA): TGCAGTCCACTCCTGCGAAAAGCGGGGGGGACTGGTACGCAGTATTTT. This chain joins TRBV20-1 and TRBJ2-3; 10 bases map to TRBD2. Looked up from germline, CDR1 is DFQATT and CDR2 is SNEGSKA (reference sequence). There are 16 residues in the CDR3. With V trimmed by 8 bases and J by 8 bases, 19 bases remained unmatched.

The genes are TRBV28 and TRBJ1-2; 7 bases are a match to TRBD1. This CDR3 comprises 14 residues. CDR1 and CDR2 from the germline V gene are MDHEN and SYDVKM. Trimming took 5 bases from V and 0 from J; bases not matched to a gene: 3. In DNA, the CDR3 is TGTGCCAGCAGTCCAGGGGGGACTAACTATGGCTACACCTTC. Protein: CASSPGGTNYGYTF.

The J gene is TRBJ1-1, the V gene TRBV20-1; unclear D gene. This CDR3 has 16 residues. CDR1 is DFQATT and CDR2 is SNEGSKA in the germline V gene (reference sequence). The V gene lost 1 base and the J gene lost 1 base, with 16 bases spanning the gap. The CDR3 DNA reads as TGCAGTGCTAGAGGACCAGTTAAGGCCGGGAACACTGAAGCTTTCTTT. It codes for CSARGPVKAGNTEAFF.

This chain joins TRBV27 and TRBJ2-2, with D unclear. V shed 4 bases and J shed 6 bases, with 15 bases lying between them. There are 15 residues in the CDR3. Germline assignment: CDR1 MNHEY and CDR2 SMNVEV (reference sequence). The CDR3 loop reads CASSWHIGIAGELFF. Written as DNA, the CDR3 is TGTGCCAGCAGTTGGCACATAGGTATAGCCGGGGAGCTGTTTTTT.